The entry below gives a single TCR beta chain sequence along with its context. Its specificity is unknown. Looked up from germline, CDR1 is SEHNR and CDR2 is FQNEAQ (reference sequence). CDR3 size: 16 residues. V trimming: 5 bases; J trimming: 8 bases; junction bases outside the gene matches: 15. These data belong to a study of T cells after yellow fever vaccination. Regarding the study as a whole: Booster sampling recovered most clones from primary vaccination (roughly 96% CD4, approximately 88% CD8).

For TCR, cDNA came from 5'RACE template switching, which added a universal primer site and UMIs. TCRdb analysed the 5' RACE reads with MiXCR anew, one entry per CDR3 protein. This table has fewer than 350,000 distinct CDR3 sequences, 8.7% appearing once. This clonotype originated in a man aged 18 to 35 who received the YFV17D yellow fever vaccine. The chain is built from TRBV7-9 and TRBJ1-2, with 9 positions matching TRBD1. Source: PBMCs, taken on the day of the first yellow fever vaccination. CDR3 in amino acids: CASSPTQGTGLRGYTF. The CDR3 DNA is TGTGCCAGCAGCCCCACCCAGGGGACAGGGTTGAGAGGCTACACCTTC.